This TCR beta chain was sequenced in a study of response to subunit inactivated influenza vaccine. Study findings and constraints: New T cells are recruited in small numbers by each seasonal influenza vaccination, according to the authors' suggestion.

The CDR3 has 11 amino acids. Germline CDR1 SGHAT, CDR2 FQNNGV. Between the trimmed V and J ends, which lost 10 bases and 9 bases, there was a span of 15 bases. MiXCR, run by TCRdb on the RT-PCR reads, gives a single entry per CDR3 protein. Of more than 250,000 distinct CDR3 sequences listed, 21% are singletons. About this clonotype itself: Its matching antigen is unknown.

V gene TRBV11-2 combines with J gene TRBJ1-2; no definite D call. This clonotype was sampled from a man between 45 and 75 years old who received an inactivated influenza vaccine. Here the sequenced sample was PBMCs from blood, taken roughly 20 months after vaccination. This CDR3 is CATEVSYCYTF. CDR3 sequence (DNA): TGTGCCACCGAGGTATCTTATTGCTACACCTTC.